This T cell receptor beta chain was retrieved from a study of control samples from healthy donors and cancer patients. This CDR3 spans 13 amino acids. The V gene's germline CDR1 is SQVTM and CDR2 ANQGSEA. V lost 3 bases to trimming and J lost 6 bases, with 11 bases between them. Sequencing was performed with immunoSEQ multiplex PCR; in TCRdb, only in-frame clones are kept and a portion is missing. This sample has approximately 74,000 clones; approximately 94% occur once, and the top ten carry approximately 2.5%. The chain couples TRBV29-1 to TRBJ1-4; the D gene is possibly TRBD1 (5 bases). The TCR sequence derives from a woman under 40 in good health. The specimen was blood. This chain's CDR3 is CSVEGGVDEKLFF. The CDR3 DNA follows: TGCAGCGTTGAGGGGGGGGTGGATGAAAAACTGTTTTTT.